This T cell receptor beta chain was recorded in a study of Ad26.COV2.S vaccination and SARS-CoV-2 variants. Trimming took 6 bases from V and 0 from J; bases not matched to a gene: 4. The CDR3 extends over 17 amino acids. Germline V lookup: CDR1 KGHSH, CDR2 LQKENI. Indicated treatment: roughly 18 received Ad26.COV2.S at low or high dose, single or two shots; about 5 received placebo; per-sample allocation not given. On day 63 after the first injection, vaccine and placebo recipients gave samples. An adult donor aged 18-55 years was enrolled in Boston. Some clones are missing from TCRdb's copy, which holds only in-frame ones; the method was immunoSEQ multiplex PCR. The sample contains around 300,000 clones, around 90% of which appear only once.

Source: peripheral blood, taken in a trial of Ad26.COV2.S vaccine versus placebo. This chain links TRBV18 with TRBJ2-3; 15 bases line up with TRBD2. This receptor was identified in a person aged 18-65 years who received the Ad26.COV2.S COVID-19 vaccine or a placebo. CDR3 DNA: TGTGCCAGCTCCCTCGGACTAGCGGGAGGGAGCACAGATACGCAGTATTTT. This sequence encodes CASSLGLAGGSTDTQYF.